Following are 22 T cell receptor beta chains from one sample sequenced in a study of OX40 agonist ivuxolimab in advanced cancers. The table came from immunoSEQ multiplex PCR; TCRdb's copy has only in-frame clones and leaves some out. The table lists around 64,000 clones, around 90% of them singletons. Sequenced here: CD4+ or CD8+ T cells sorted from blood, sampled in a trial of the OX40 agonist ivuxolimab. The receptors shown here come from an adult with an advanced solid tumor such as melanoma, head and neck, liver or kidney cancer.

The chain employs TRBV28 and TRBJ2-3; 7 bases line up with TRBD2. J lost 5 bases, V lost 4 bases, and 6 bases had no gene match. CDR1 and CDR2 (germline): MDHEN, SYDVKM. The CDR3 runs 14 residues. CDR3 in amino acids: CASSYRGGGDTQYF. As DNA, the CDR3 is TGTGCCAGCAGTTACAGAGGCGGGGGAGATACGCAGTATTTT.

The sample holds one count of this clone. The CDR3 sequence: CASSATPNPNYGYTF. The CDR3 DNA reads TGTGCCAGCAGCGCCACCCCGAACCCTAACTATGGCTACACCTTC. The rearrangement links TRBV9 to TRBJ1-2; no clear D gene. This CDR3 region has 15 residues. Germline assignment: CDR1 SGDLS and CDR2 YYNGEE. The V end lost 3 bases, the J end lost 0 bases, and 12 bases lay between the germline ends.

This chain joins TRBV5-1 and TRBJ1-5; D may be TRBD1 (5 bases). The germline CDR1 and CDR2 sequences are SGHRS and YFSETQ. The V and J ends lost 2 bases and 0 bases respectively, with 9 bases between them. The CDR3 covers 15 residues. The CDR3 DNA sequence: TGCGCCAGCAGCTTTTCGGGGGATAGCAATCAGCCCCAGCATTTT. Translating it yields CASSFSGDSNQPQHF.

The sample holds one count of this clone. This chain joins TRBV6-5 and TRBJ2-2; D call uncertain. The V end lost 6 bases, the J end lost 8 bases, and 19 bases lay between the germline ends. From germline, CDR1 is MNHEY and CDR2 SVGAGI. The CDR3 extends over 15 amino acids. CDR3 loop: CASSLARLLPGELFF. In DNA form, the CDR3 reads TGTGCCAGCAGCCTCGCCAGGCTATTACCGGGGGAGCTGTTTTTT.

This clone is a singleton in its sample. The V and J genes are TRBV5-6 and TRBJ1-6; no reliable D call. CDR3 length: 14 amino acids. Germline CDR1 SGHDT, CDR2 YYEEEE. The V and J ends lost 4 bases and 0 bases respectively, with 5 bases between them. The CDR3 DNA reads TGTGCCAGCAGCGAGAGCTCCTATAATTCACCCCTCCACTTT. It codes for CASSESSYNSPLHF.

The chain couples TRBV28 to TRBJ1-5; TRBD1 might be the D (5 bases). This CDR3 contains 15 residues. Germline CDR1 MDHEN, CDR2 SYDVKM. V lost 2 bases to trimming and J lost 1 base, with 9 bases between them. For the CDR3, the DNA is TGTGCCAGCAGTTTACAAACAGGCAGCAATCAGCCCCAGCATTTT. Translated, it gives CASSLQTGSNQPQHF.

V gene TRBV5-1 combines with J gene TRBJ1-2; no clear D gene. CDR3 length: 15 residues. Trimming removed 0 bases from V and 6 bases from J, with 15 bases in between. Germline loops: CDR1 SGHRS, CDR2 YFSETQ. The CDR3 DNA sequence: TGCGCCAGCAGCTTGGCGGCTGGAGGGAGCGATGGCTACACCTTC. Its protein is CASSLAAGGSDGYTF.

The V call is TRBV19, the J call TRBJ1-1; D may be TRBD1 (5 bases). This CDR3 spans 15 amino acids. V was cut by 5 bases and J by 1 base, with 14 bases left in between. The germline gives CDR1 LNHDA, CDR2 SQIVND (reference sequence). CDR3 sequence (DNA): TGTGCCAGTAGTCCGCCAGGGACGCGGAACACTGAAGCTTTCTTT. It is translated as CASSPPGTRNTEAFF.

The rearrangement uses TRBV7-9 and TRBJ1-4; tentative D call: TRBD1 (5 bases). Per the germline V gene, CDR1 is SEHNR and CDR2 is FQNEAQ (reference sequence). Trimming stripped 6 bases from V and 6 bases from J, with 14 bases between. This CDR3 contains 14 residues. The CDR3 spells CASSQQARDEKLFF. CDR3 nucleotide sequence: TGTGCCAGCAGTCAACAGGCTCGGGATGAAAAACTGTTTTTT. Complete variable domain (other parts from reference TRBV7-9 and TRBJ1-4): DTGVSQNPRHKITKRGQNVTFRCDPISEHNRLYWYRQTLGQGPEFLTYFQNEAQLEKSRLLSDRFSAERPKGSFSTLEIQRTEQGDSAMYLCASSQQARDEKLFFGSGTQLSVL.

The genes are TRBV10-3 and TRBJ2-1; 11 bases agree with TRBD1. Germline-derived CDR1 and CDR2 are ENHRY and SYGVKD. This CDR3 contains 14 residues. J was trimmed by 6 bases and V by 6 bases; bases with no gene match: 4. DNA of the CDR3: TGTGCCATCAGGGACAGGGGGCTGGTCAATGAGCAGTTCTTC. Residues: CAIRDRGLVNEQFF.

This clone was detected only once. The V gene is TRBV7-2, the J gene TRBJ2-7, with D possibly TRBD2 on 5 matching bases. Trimming left V 2 bases short and J 0 bases short, with 8 bases between. Germline V CDR1 and CDR2: SGHTA, FQGNSA. The CDR3 is 14 residues long. CDR3 nucleotides: TGTGCCAGCAGCTTAATGGGGAGCTCCTACGAGCAGTACTTC. It codes for CASSLMGSSYEQYF.

The CDR3 bases are TGTGCCAGCAGCTCCGAAGTAGGGGGGAACACTGAAGCTTTCTTT. Translated, it gives CASSSEVGGNTEAFF. The chain recombines TRBV7-6 with TRBJ1-1; possibly TRBD1 for D (6 bases). Trimming stripped 4 bases from V and 1 base from J, with 13 bases between. Looked up from germline, CDR1 is SGHVS and CDR2 is FNYEAQ. This CDR3 contains 15 residues. Full variable domain (outside the CDR3, taken from reference TRBV7-6 and TRBJ1-1): GAGVSQSPRYKVTKRGQDVALRCDPISGHVSLYWYRQALGQGPEFLTYFNYEAQQDKSGLPNDRFSAERPEGSISTLTIQRTEQRDSAMYRCASSSEVGGNTEAFFGQGTRLTVV.

The rearrangement links TRBV9 to TRBJ2-2; TRBD2 aligns across 7 bases. CDR1 and CDR2 (germline): SGDLS, YYNGEE. The CDR3 extends over 15 amino acids. The junction had 8 bases not matched to a gene; V was cut back by 4 bases and J by 5 bases. The CDR3 is CASSPHGRETGELFF. CDR3 nucleotide sequence: TGTGCCAGCAGCCCCCATGGGCGGGAGACCGGGGAGCTGTTTTTT.

The chain employs TRBV5-8 and TRBJ2-1; 12 nucleotides agree with TRBD2. The germline CDR1 and CDR2 sequences are SGHTS and YDEGEE. This CDR3 is built from 16 residues. Trimming took 4 bases from V and 2 from J; bases not matched to a gene: 4. This chain's CDR3 is CASSGLAGLAYNEQFF. CDR3 DNA sequence: TGTGCCAGCAGCGGACTAGCGGGGTTGGCCTACAATGAGCAGTTCTTC.

CDR3 amino acids: CSVALGSSGETQYF. The CDR3 DNA reads TGCAGCGTAGCTTTGGGTAGTTCGGGGGAGACCCAGTACTTC. V and J are TRBV29-1 and TRBJ2-5; tentatively, D is TRBD2 (5 bases). V lost 6 bases and J 5 bases, leaving 19 bases between the germline ends. This CDR3 contains 14 residues. Germline V gene sequence: CDR1 SQVTM, CDR2 ANQGSEA.

This clone was observed a few times. This CDR3 reads CASSLQSSSTDTQYF. The CDR3 DNA is TGTGCCAGCAGCTTACAGAGTTCTAGCACAGATACGCAGTATTTT. The chain carries TRBV7-2 and TRBJ2-3; D is unresolved. The V end lost 2 bases, the J end lost 0 bases, and 9 bases lay between the germline ends. The CDR3 loop spans 15 amino acids. Germline CDR1 is SGHTA and CDR2 is FQGNSA. The complete variable domain, with remaining parts taken from reference TRBV7-2 and TRBJ2-3, reads GAGVSQSPSNKVTEKGKDVELRCDPISGHTALYWYRQSLGQGLEFLIYFQGNSAPDKSGLPSDRFSAERTGGSVSTLTIQRTQQEDSAVYLCASSLQSSSTDTQYFGPGTRLTVL.

V and J are TRBV6-1 and TRBJ1-4; TRBD1 agrees at 7 bases. The CDR3 covers 14 residues. V lost 11 bases and J lost 0; bases outside the gene matches: 6. Germline V gene sequence: CDR1 MNHNS, CDR2 SASEGT. The CDR3 region has the DNA TGTGCCTGCCAAACAGGGGCAACTAATGAAAAACTGTTTTTT. Amino acids: CACQTGATNEKLFF.

The chain uses TRBV27 and TRBJ1-5; D is ambiguous. This CDR3 comprises 14 residues. Trimming took 5 bases from V and 1 from J, leaving 9 bases between them. Germline lookup yields CDR1 MNHEY and CDR2 SMNVEV (reference sequence). The CDR3 coding sequence is TGTGCCAGCAGTGTCACGTGGAGCAATCAGCCCCAGCATTTT. Protein product: CASSVTWSNQPQHF.

V and J are TRBV7-9 and TRBJ1-5, with TRBD1 matching over 8 bases. Germline V gene data show CDR1 as SEHNR and CDR2 as FQNEAQ (reference sequence). The CDR3 has 15 residues. With 5 bases clipped from V and 2 bases from J, the junction kept 5 bases outside the gene matches. The CDR3 DNA sequence: TGTGCCAGCAGCCCACAGACAGGGGGCAATCAGCCCCAGCATTTT. This sequence encodes CASSPQTGGNQPQHF.

The rearrangement joins TRBV7-9 to TRBJ2-5; either TRBD1 or TRBD2 may supply D (5 bases each). Looked up from germline, CDR1 is SEHNR and CDR2 is FQNEAQ (reference sequence). The CDR3 runs to 16 residues. Trimming left V 5 bases short and J 0 bases short, with 16 bases between. The CDR3 nucleotides read TGTGCCAGCAGCCCTGGGGATAGAGGGGACCAAGAGACCCAGTACTTC. Protein: CASSPGDRGDQETQYF. Variable domain in full (rest from reference TRBV7-9 and TRBJ2-5): DTGVSQNPRHKITKRGQNVTFRCDPISEHNRLYWYRQTLGQGPEFLTYFQNEAQLEKSRLLSDRFSAERPKGSFSTLEIQRTEQGDSAMYLCASSPGDRGDQETQYFGPGTRLLVL.

This chain links TRBV2 with TRBJ2-1; D is undetermined. Germline CDR1 and CDR2: SNHLY and FYNNEI. Trimming took off 6 bases at V and 7 bases at J, with 13 bases between the two ends. The CDR3 loop spans 13 amino acids. The CDR3 sequence: CASSSSPSNEQFF. CDR3 coding DNA: TGTGCCAGCAGCTCGAGCCCCAGTAATGAGCAGTTCTTC.

This clone appeared a single time. This chain connects TRBV10-3 to TRBJ1-1, with no clear D. The CDR3 length is 13 residues. The ends were cut back, 5 bases at V and 3 bases at J, with 10 bases in the middle. Germline V gene data show CDR1 as ENHRY and CDR2 as SYGVKD. CDR3 region: CAISILTHTEAFF. CDR3 in DNA: TGTGCCATCAGTATTCTAACACACACTGAAGCTTTCTTT.